One and the same sample provided the 25 T cell receptor beta chains below, sequenced in a study of T cell changes during pregnancy in multiple sclerosis. The protocol was immunoSEQ multiplex PCR, while the TCRdb copy is restricted to in-frame clones and leaves out a portion. This table holds under 110,000 clones, 75% to 95% found once. Material: peripheral blood, obtained before pregnancy. These receptors were taken from a female donor with multiple sclerosis, enrolled in a pregnancy study.

V is TRBV1 and J is TRBJ2-1; the D call in the table, TRBD2, was not verified against the DNA. TRBV1 is given as a pseudogene. The CDR3 spans 14 residues. CDR3 nucleotide sequence: TGCGGGACGGGGACTAGCGGACCCTACAATGAGCAGTTCTTC. This encodes CGTGTSGPYNEQFF.

The rearrangement uses TRBV5-8 and TRBJ2-5; possibly TRBD2 for D (5 bases). Germline CDR1 reads SGHTS; CDR2 reads YDEGEE. The CDR3 contains 14 residues. V was cut by 4 bases and J by 4 bases, with 14 bases left in between. DNA of the CDR3: TGTGCCAGCAGCCGGGAAAGGGTTCGAGAGACCCAGTACTTC. Its translation is CASSRERVRETQYF.

V and J are TRBV6-5 and TRBJ1-1; D is unresolved. V lost 8 bases to trimming and J lost 1 base, with 11 bases between them. The CDR3 covers 13 residues. CDR1 is MNHEY and CDR2 is SVGAGI in the germline V gene. CDR3 loop: CASRQAANTEAFF. The CDR3 nucleotides are TGTGCCAGCCGACAAGCAGCGAACACTGAAGCTTTCTTT.

This clone was seen only once. V gene TRBV10-3 combines with J gene TRBJ2-1, with 7 bases aligning to TRBD2. Trimming cost V 0 bases and J 8 bases; bases outside gene matches: 7. Germline CDR1 is ENHRY and CDR2 is SYGVKD. The CDR3 loop spans 15 amino acids. DNA for the CDR3: TGTGCCATCAGTGAGTCGGCGGGAGCTGGGGATGAGCAGTTCTTC. Translation gives CAISESAGAGDEQFF.

This chain joins TRBV19 and TRBJ1-5; the match to TRBD1 covers 8 bases. This CDR3 spans 15 amino acids. V was pared by 1 base and J by 6 bases, with 5 bases of the junction left unmatched. CDR1 LNHDA and CDR2 SQIVND come from the germline V gene (reference sequence). The CDR3 DNA is TGTGCCAGTAGTATAGGGCAGGGGGCGATTCAGCCCCAGCATTTT. Its translation: CASSIGQGAIQPQHF.

This clone appeared a single time. The chain joins TRBV2 to TRBJ1-4; TRBD1 might be the D (6 bases). Germline CDR1 is SNHLY and CDR2 is FYNNEI. V was trimmed by 7 bases and J by 0 bases, leaving 12 bases between them. This CDR3 is 15 amino acids long. In nucleotides, the CDR3 is TGTGCCAGCACCCCCTCAGGGGCAACTAATGAAAAACTGTTTTTT. Translated, it gives CASTPSGATNEKLFF.

The chain couples TRBV5-6 to TRBJ2-7; the match to TRBD2 covers 12 bases. The CDR3 has 15 amino acids. The V gene end was trimmed by 5 bases and the J gene end by 4 bases; junction bases not matched to a gene: 7. The germline gives CDR1 SGHDT, CDR2 YYEEEE. CDR3 amino acids: CASSMGLAGTYEQYF. The CDR3 nucleotides are TGTGCCAGCAGTATGGGACTAGCGGGTACTTACGAGCAGTACTTC.

The chain uses TRBV18 and TRBJ1-4; 7 bases map to TRBD1. Germline CDR1 reads KGHSH; CDR2 reads LQKENI. The V and J ends lost 0 bases and 11 bases, in that order; junction bases with no gene match: 9. This CDR3 spans 15 amino acids. The CDR3 nucleotides read TGTGCCAGCTCACCACCGGGGGTAGGGGGCGCGAAACTGTTTTTT. It encodes CASSPPGVGGAKLFF.

In the case of this clone: The DNA is omitted, as the CDR3 cannot be located on it reliably, and the CDR3 follows TCRdb's listing. The chain uses TRBV6-6 and TRBJ2-1; the table's D gene call, TRBD2, was not cross checked with the DNA. The germline gives CDR1 MNHNY, CDR2 SVGAGI (reference sequence). 15 amino acids form the CDR3, both terminal residues included. CDR3 sequence: CASSSSAGGNNEQFF.

The J gene is TRBJ2-5, the V gene TRBV5-1; 16 nucleotides line up with TRBD2. The CDR3 spans 17 residues. Germline V gene lookup returns CDR1 SGHRS and CDR2 YFSETQ. With V trimmed by 4 bases and J by 1 base, 4 bases remained unmatched. CDR3 bases: TGCGCCAGCAGCCCGGGACTAGCGGGGGGGTCCCAAGAGACCCAGTACTTC. Translation gives CASSPGLAGGSQETQYF.

The V gene is TRBV19, the J gene TRBJ1-2, with 9 bases identical to TRBD1. V shed 4 bases, J shed 7 bases, and the junction held 7 bases outside the gene matches. CDR1 and CDR2 (germline): LNHDA, SQIVND (reference sequence). The CDR3 is 14 amino acids. CDR3 nucleotides: TGTGCCAGTAGTAAGGACAGGGGATGGCGTGGCTACACCTTC. It codes for CASSKDRGWRGYTF.

This sequence joins TRBV5-1 and TRBJ1-1; 7 positions agree with TRBD1. Trimming at V came to 5 bases and at J to 0 bases, leaving 4 bases not matched to a gene. The V gene's germline CDR1 is SGHRS and CDR2 YFSETQ. The CDR3 covers 14 residues. CDR3 coding DNA: TGCGCCAGCAGTTCAGGGGGAGTGAACACTGAAGCTTTCTTT. It is translated as CASSSGGVNTEAFF. The whole variable domain, remainder taken from reference TRBV5-1 and TRBJ1-1, is KAGVTQTPRYLIKTRGQQVTLSCSPISGHRSVSWYQQTPGQGLQFLFEYFSETQRNKGNFPGRFSGRQFSNSRSEMNVSTLELGDSALYLCASSSGGVNTEAFFGQGTRLTVV.

The rearrangement links TRBV30 to TRBJ2-7; no definite D call. This CDR3 is built from 14 residues. V gave up 0 bases and J gave up 3 bases, with 12 bases separating them. CDR1 and CDR2 from the germline V gene are GTSNPN and SVGIG (reference sequence). CDR3 amino acids: CAWSVGNTRYEQYF. CDR3 nucleotide sequence: TGTGCCTGGAGTGTTGGTAACACCCGCTACGAGCAGTACTTC. Drawing the rest from reference TRBV30 and TRBJ2-7, the complete variable domain is SQTIHQWPATLVQPVGSPLSLECTVEGTSNPNLYWYRQAAGRGLQLLFYSVGIGQISSEVPQNLSASRPQDRQFILSSKKLLLSDSGFYLCAWSVGNTRYEQYFGPGTRLTVT.

V is TRBV19 and J is TRBJ2-3; perhaps TRBD2 as D (5 bases). The CDR3 is 19 residues long. V lost 5 bases and J lost 0, with 24 bases in between. In germline, CDR1 is LNHDA, CDR2 SQIVND (reference sequence). CDR3 sequence: CASSPYPLLSGPSTDTQYF. CDR3 DNA: TGTGCCAGTAGTCCATACCCCCTCCTCAGCGGACCTAGCACAGATACGCAGTATTTT.

The chain employs TRBV4-1 and TRBJ1-5; D is undetermined. The CDR3 totals 15 residues. The V gene lost 3 bases and the J gene lost 7 bases, with 16 bases spanning the gap. The germline V gene encodes CDR1 MGHRA and CDR2 YSYEKL. The CDR3 DNA follows: TGCGCCAGCAGCCAGAACAGTTTACTTTACCAGCCCCAGCATTTT. It is translated as CASSQNSLLYQPQHF.

The J gene is TRBJ2-7, the V gene TRBV29-1; maybe TRBD2 (6 bases). This CDR3 comprises 12 residues. The ends were cut back, 4 bases at V and 3 bases at J, with 10 bases in the middle. Germline V gene lookup returns CDR1 SQVTM and CDR2 ANQGSEA. The CDR3 here is CSVVAEGYEQYF. CDR3 sequence (DNA): TGCAGCGTTGTAGCGGAAGGCTACGAGCAGTACTTC.

The chain recombines TRBV11-2 with TRBJ2-1; 7 nucleotides match TRBD2. The CDR3 extends over 14 amino acids. After removal of 4 bases from V and 3 bases from J, the junction contained 3 bases not matched to a gene. Germline CDR1 reads SGHAT; CDR2 reads FQNNGV. The CDR3 DNA follows: TGTGCCAGCAGCTCGAGGACTAGCTACAATGAGCAGTTCTTC. It is translated as CASSSRTSYNEQFF.

The chain combines TRBV14 with TRBJ1-6; tentative D call: TRBD1 (6 bases). This CDR3 spans 16 amino acids. The ends were cut back, 4 bases at V and 6 bases at J, with 16 bases in the middle. Germline V gene data show CDR1 as SGHDN and CDR2 as FVKESK. Written as DNA, the CDR3 is TGTGCCAGCAGCCGCACCGGACAGTTCGGTAATTCACCCCTCCACTTT. The encoded protein is CASSRTGQFGNSPLHF.

V is TRBV27 and J is TRBJ2-7; a weak D match, TRBD1 (6 bases). The CDR3 is 14 amino acids. Trimming left V 6 bases short and J 2 bases short, with 14 bases between. Looked up from germline, CDR1 is MNHEY and CDR2 is SMNVEV (reference sequence). CDR3 sequence: CASRHRVGAYEQYF. The CDR3 region has the DNA TGTGCCAGCAGGCACAGGGTAGGCGCCTACGAGCAGTACTTC.

The J gene is TRBJ2-2, the V gene TRBV25-1; the D gene is possibly TRBD1 (6 bases). CDR3 length: 17 amino acids. Germline assignment: CDR1 MGHDK and CDR2 SYGVNS. Trimming removed 9 bases from V and 7 bases from J, with 27 bases in between. The CDR3 is CARRPEGERESSGELFF. The CDR3 nucleotides are TGTGCCAGGAGACCCGAGGGGGAACGGGAATCGAGCGGGGAGCTGTTTTTT.

The rearrangement links TRBV4-2 to TRBJ1-2; TRBD1 aligns across 8 bases. The germline CDR1 and CDR2 sequences are LGHNA and YNFKEQ. V lost 4 bases to trimming and J lost 8 bases; unmatched junction nucleotides: 6. The CDR3 runs to 13 residues. The CDR3, as DNA: TGTGCCAGCAGCCCGGCAGGGGGCTACGGCTACACCTTC. Translating gives CASSPAGGYGYTF.

This rearrangement joins TRBV4-3 to TRBJ2-1; D uncertain. This CDR3 spans 17 amino acids. Trimming left V 1 base short and J 6 bases short, with 19 bases between. CDR1 is LGHNA and CDR2 is YSLEER in the germline V gene. CDR3 region: CASSQGLTREQINEQFF. The CDR3 bases are TGCGCCAGCAGCCAAGGCCTGACAAGAGAGCAGATCAATGAGCAGTTCTTC.

The genes are TRBV25-1 and TRBJ1-1; D is unresolved. Trimming cost V 5 bases and J 11 bases, with 12 bases left between them. Germline V CDR1 and CDR2: MGHDK, SYGVNS. This CDR3 has 11 amino acids. The CDR3 protein is CASSRTGGAFF. The CDR3 nucleotides read TGTGCCAGCAGTCGCACGGGTGGCGCTTTCTTT.

In its sample, this clone was seen once. V and J are TRBV6-1 and TRBJ2-7; D is unresolved. The CDR3 runs to 12 residues. Germline V gene lookup returns CDR1 MNHNS and CDR2 SASEGT. The ends were cut back, 8 bases at V and 0 bases at J, with 8 bases in the middle. The CDR3, as DNA: TGTGCCAGCGATTTCGGCTCCTACGAGCAGTACTTC. Protein sequence: CASDFGSYEQYF.

The chain carries TRBV9 and TRBJ1-1; D unclear. The V gene's germline CDR1 is SGDLS and CDR2 YYNGEE. This CDR3 region has 14 residues. V shed 3 bases and J shed 7 bases, with 16 bases lying between them. The CDR3 here is CASSAERESVEAFF. The CDR3 DNA is TGTGCCAGCAGCGCCGAGAGGGAATCCGTTGAAGCTTTCTTT.